A selection of T cell receptor beta chains follows, all from one sample in a study of T cells in Graves' hyperthyroidism and ophthalmopathy. TCRdb fed the multiplex PCR reads into MiXCR, producing one record per CDR3 protein. Altogether a few hundred thousand distinct CDR3 sequences are present, less than 20% being singletons, with the ten largest covering under 8%. Source material: blood. The receptors shown here come from a woman aged 25 to 39 with Graves' hyperthyroidism. Each CDR3 is given with its conserved first and last residue. A D gene is named only where the DNA matches it firmly. A row's size may be missing; if present it is once, few, many or a size class.

CDR3aa	CDR3nt	v_gene	j_gene	d_gene	abundance
CASSLGTGPGNTIYF	TGTGCCAGTAGTTTGGGCACAGGGCCTGGAAACACCATATATTTT	TRBV19	TRBJ1-3	-	once
CATSDRGQGGINEQFF	TGTGCCACCAGTGATCGGGGACAGGGGGGGATCAATGAGCAGTTCTTC	TRBV24-1	TRBJ2-1	TRBD1	-
CASSFWGHGGELFF	TGTGCCAGCAGCTTTTGGGGGCATGGCGGGGAGCTGTTTTTT	TRBV7-2	TRBJ2-2	-	many
CASSSDRSETQYF	TGTGCCAGCAGCTCGGACAGGTCGGAGACCCAGTACTTC	TRBV5-6	TRBJ2-5	TRBD1	-
CASSPIGGGGDTQYF	TGTGCCAGCAGCCCGATCGGAGGTGGGGGAGATACGCAGTATTTT	TRBV9	TRBJ2-3	-	few
CASRLGTGEQYF	TGTGCCAGCAGACTGGGTACGGGGGAGCAGTACTTC	TRBV12-3/TRBV12-4	TRBJ2-7	-	many
CASSQRGQVNQPQHF	TGTGCCAGCAGCCAGCGGGGACAGGTCAATCAGCCCCAGCATTTT	TRBV3-1	TRBJ1-5	TRBD1	-
CSVEARNGYTF	TGCAGCGTTGAGGCAAGAAATGGCTACACCTTC	TRBV29-1	TRBJ1-2	-	few
CSAPIIGAAYNEQFF	TGCAGTGCACCCATAATAGGAGCTGCATACAATGAGCAGTTCTTC	TRBV20-1	TRBJ2-1	-	-
CASSDSLAGQGLNEQFF	TGTGCCAGCAGTGATTCCTTAGCGGGACAGGGGTTGAATGAGCAGTTCTTC	TRBV2	TRBJ2-1	TRBD1	many
CASSQGMAGHYEQYF	TGTGCCAGCAGCCAAGGGATGGCGGGGCACTACGAGCAGTACTTC	TRBV3-2	TRBJ2-7	-	many
CASSRGTSGRETDTQYF	TGTGCCAGCAGCCGAGGGACTAGCGGGAGGGAGACAGATACGCAGTATTTT	TRBV12-3/TRBV12-4	TRBJ2-3	TRBD2	-
CASSPPEINEQFF	TGTGCCAGCAGCCCCCCAGAAATCAATGAGCAGTTCTTC	TRBV3-1	TRBJ2-1	-	many
CASSLRAEGYEKLFF	TGTGCCAGCAGCCTAAGGGCGGAGGGTTATGAAAAACTGTTTTTT	TRBV28	TRBJ1-4	-	-
CASSPTGILIDEQFF	TGTGCCAGCAGCCCCACCGGGATCTTAATTGATGAGCAGTTCTTC	TRBV12-3/TRBV12-4	TRBJ2-1	-	many
CAGSYGSSNEKLFF	TGTGCCGGCAGTTACGGCTCGAGTAATGAAAAACTGTTTTTT	TRBV6-2/TRBV6-3	TRBJ1-4	-	few
CSVIWTTEAFF	TGCAGTGTTATTTGGACGACTGAAGCTTTCTTT	TRBV20-1	TRBJ1-1	-	many
CASSLELGTDTQYF	TGCGCCAGCAGCTTGGAACTCGGGACAGATACGCAGTATTTT	TRBV5-1	TRBJ2-3	-	many
CASSQEGGEQYF	TGTGCCAGCAGCCAAGAGGGGGGCGAGCAGTACTTC	TRBV3-1	TRBJ2-7	-	many
CASIAQGAEYNEQFF	TGTGCCAGCATCGCTCAGGGGGCTGAGTACAATGAGCAGTTCTTC	TRBV2	TRBJ2-1	TRBD1	many
CASSLASGLLQETQYF	TGTGCCAGCAGCTTAGCCTCTGGGCTTCTGCAAGAGACCCAGTACTTC	TRBV7-2	TRBJ2-5	-	many
CSANARLSSYEQYF	TGCAGTGCAAACGCCCGGCTAAGCTCCTACGAGCAGTACTTC	TRBV20-1	TRBJ2-7	-	-
CASSLGGSYQNIQYF	TGCGCCAGCAGCTTGGGTGGCAGTTACCAAAACATTCAGTACTTC	TRBV5-1	TRBJ2-4	-	-
CASSGQGYTEAFF	TGTGCCAGCAGTGGACAGGGTTACACTGAAGCTTTCTTT	TRBV2	TRBJ1-1	TRBD1	many
CASSLGDSEQYF	TGCGCCAGCAGCTTAGGGGACAGCGAGCAGTACTTC	TRBV5-1	TRBJ2-7	TRBD1	many
CASSYSVEGGYEQYF	TGTGCCAGCAGTTACTCGGTAGAGGGGGGCTACGAGCAGTACTTC	TRBV6-5	TRBJ2-7	-	many
CASRLAAYNEQFF	TGTGCCAGCAGACTAGCAGCGTACAATGAGCAGTTCTTC	TRBV6-1	TRBJ2-1	-	many
CASSYSRLAGDSDTQYF	TGTGCCAGCAGTTACTCGAGGCTAGCGGGAGATTCAGATACGCAGTATTTT	TRBV6-2/TRBV6-3	TRBJ2-3	TRBD2	many
CASSLFGGSTDTQYF	TGTGCCAGCAGTTTATTTGGAGGGAGCACAGATACGCAGTATTTT	TRBV27	TRBJ2-3	-	many
CASSLMRTSGYNEQFF	TGTGCCAGCAGTTTAATGAGGACTAGCGGATACAATGAGCAGTTCTTC	TRBV12-3/TRBV12-4	TRBJ2-1	TRBD2	-
CASSSTGDFYGYTF	TGTGCCAGCAGTTCGACAGGGGATTTCTATGGCTACACCTTC	TRBV27	TRBJ1-2	TRBD1	-
CSAREGAGGFNEQFF	TGCAGTGCTAGAGAAGGAGCGGGAGGTTTTAATGAGCAGTTCTTC	TRBV20-1	TRBJ2-1	TRBD2	many
CASSSIGLNTEAFF	TGCGCCAGCAGTTCAATAGGTTTGAACACTGAAGCTTTCTTT	TRBV5-1	TRBJ1-1	-	many
CASSSGEGYEQYF	TGCGCCAGCAGCTCAGGAGAAGGCTACGAGCAGTACTTC	TRBV5-1	TRBJ2-7	-	-
CASSQVLNPNTGELFF	TGCGCCAGCAGCCAAGTGCTCAATCCGAACACCGGGGAGCTGTTTTTT	TRBV4-1	TRBJ2-2	-	many
CASSAGLAGVGEQFF	TGTGCCAGCAGTGCAGGACTAGCGGGAGTTGGTGAGCAGTTCTTC	TRBV2	TRBJ2-1	TRBD2	-
CASTPGQGYEQYF	TGTGCCAGCACCCCGGGACAGGGATACGAGCAGTACTTC	TRBV27	TRBJ2-7	TRBD1	many
CAWSATGGTGELFF	TGTGCCTGGAGTGCGACAGGGGGCACCGGGGAGCTGTTTTTT	TRBV30	TRBJ2-2	TRBD1	-
CASSLDRGTGANVLTF	TGCGCCAGCAGCTTGGACAGGGGGACTGGGGCCAACGTCCTGACTTTC	TRBV5-1	TRBJ2-6	TRBD1	-
CAWSIGDSITEAFF	TGTGCCTGGAGTATTGGGGACAGCATCACTGAAGCTTTCTTT	TRBV30	TRBJ1-1	TRBD1	many
CASSPAGSYNSPLHF	TGTGCCAGCAGCCCCGCAGGGTCCTATAATTCACCCCTCCACTTT	TRBV27	TRBJ1-6	-	many
CSASVFDEQFF	TGCAGTGCTAGCGTTTTCGATGAGCAGTTCTTC	TRBV20-1	TRBJ2-1	-	-
CSARDMPMKTSVTEQYF	TGCAGTGCTAGAGATATGCCCATGAAGACTAGCGTCACCGAGCAGTACTTC	TRBV20-1	TRBJ2-7	TRBD2	many
CASSLAGLVSNIQYF	TGTGCCAGCAGCTTAGCTGGACTAGTATCCAACATTCAGTACTTC	TRBV7-2	TRBJ2-4	TRBD2	-
CAWSLGGGNTIYF	TGTGCCTGGAGTCTCGGTGGTGGAAACACCATATATTTT	TRBV30	TRBJ1-3	-	few
CASSLGLGGRGSSYNEQFF	TGTGCCAGCAGCTTGGGTTTGGGGGGGCGCGGGAGCTCCTACAATGAGCAGTTCTTC	TRBV11-1	TRBJ2-1	-	few
CASSQDGRRPPYEQYF	TGCGCCAGCAGCCAAGATGGGCGCAGGCCCCCCTACGAGCAGTACTTC	TRBV4-1	TRBJ2-7	-	-
CASSRTGRYSNEQYF	TGTGCCAGCAGTCGAACGGGGCGGTATTCGAACGAGCAGTACTTC	TRBV6-1	TRBJ2-7	-	few
CASSARSPGLADFYEQYF	TGTGCCAGCAGCGCCCGTTCCCCGGGACTAGCGGACTTCTACGAGCAGTACTTC	TRBV2	TRBJ2-7	TRBD2	-
CASSLGGAIHEQYF	TGCGCCAGCAGCTTGGGGGGGGCGATCCACGAGCAGTACTTC	TRBV5-1	TRBJ2-7	-	many
CSATTGSNDRDTQYF	TGCAGTGCTACTACAGGGTCAAACGACAGAGATACGCAGTATTTT	TRBV20-1	TRBJ2-3	-	-
CASRRTGGNEKLFF	TGTGCCAGCAGACGGACAGGGGGAAATGAAAAACTGTTTTTT	TRBV12-3/TRBV12-4	TRBJ1-4	TRBD1	few
CASSKSGTSGRRYEQYF	TGTGCCAGCAGCAAAAGCGGGACTAGCGGGAGGAGATACGAGCAGTACTTC	TRBV3-1	TRBJ2-7	TRBD2	few
CASSITGTGPYEQYF	TGTGCCAGCAGTATCACCGGGACAGGGCCCTACGAGCAGTACTTC	TRBV6-1	TRBJ2-7	TRBD1	few
CASSYQRERTYEQYF	TGTGCCAGCAGTTATCAGCGGGAGAGGACCTACGAGCAGTACTTC	TRBV6-6	TRBJ2-7	TRBD2	many
CASSFGLEPYNEQFF	TGTGCCAGCAGCTTCGGCCTAGAACCCTACAATGAGCAGTTCTTC	TRBV7-3	TRBJ2-1	-	few
CASSLNFGLEETQYF	TGTGCCAGCTCACTAAATTTCGGCCTGGAAGAGACCCAGTACTTC	TRBV18	TRBJ2-5	-	-
CASSTRTADQPQHF	TGTGCCAGTAGTACCAGGACAGCCGATCAGCCCCAGCATTTT	TRBV19	TRBJ1-5	-	-
CASALSSYNEQFF	TGCGCCAGCGCTCTAAGCTCCTACAATGAGCAGTTCTTC	TRBV10-1	TRBJ2-1	-	-